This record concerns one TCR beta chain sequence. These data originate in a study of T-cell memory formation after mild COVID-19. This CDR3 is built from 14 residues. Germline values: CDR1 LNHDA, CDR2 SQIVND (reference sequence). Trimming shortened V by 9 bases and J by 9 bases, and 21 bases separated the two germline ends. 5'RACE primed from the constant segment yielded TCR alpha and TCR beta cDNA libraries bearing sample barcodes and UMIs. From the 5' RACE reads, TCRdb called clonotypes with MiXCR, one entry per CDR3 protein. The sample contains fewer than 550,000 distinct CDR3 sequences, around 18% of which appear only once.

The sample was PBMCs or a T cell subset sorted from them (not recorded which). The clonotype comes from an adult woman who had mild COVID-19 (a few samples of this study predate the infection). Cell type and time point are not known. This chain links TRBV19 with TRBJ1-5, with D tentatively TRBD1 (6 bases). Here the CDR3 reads CASTAGAWGWPQHF. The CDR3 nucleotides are TGTGCCAGCACGGCGGGGGCCTGGGGTTGGCCCCAGCATTTT.